The sequence of this TCR beta chain was determined in a study of human T cells and chemical hapten exposure. Study-wide background: For the roughly 23-week duration of the study, patients were given weekly doses of diphenylcyclopropenone on the scalp.

The CDR3 is 16 amino acids. CDR1 is SGHNT and CDR2 is YENEEA in the germline V gene. V shed 3 bases, J shed 1 base, and the junction held 3 bases outside the gene matches. In the library, unique molecular identifiers were attached to individual cDNA molecules. One entry per CDR3 protein, called by TCRdb with MiXCR from the RACE reads. This sample has 180,000 or so distinct CDR3 sequences, with about 14% found just once. Noted time point: patch test 1, 2 weeks after DPC sensitization. Regarding treatment: therapeutic diphenylcyclopropenone sensitization with weekly scalp DPC. The rearrangement links TRBV11-3 to TRBJ2-3, with 11 bases lining up with TRBD2. This clonotype was obtained from a woman in her twenties or thirties with alopecia areata. Some clones in this sample may be carry-over from other donors' samples. Here the sequenced sample was whole blood, taken in connection with sensitization to the hapten diphenylcyclopropenone (DPC). The CDR3 here is CASSFGSGGGTDTQYF. The CDR3, as DNA: TGTGCCAGCAGCTTTGGTAGCGGGGGGGGCACAGATACGCAGTATTTT.